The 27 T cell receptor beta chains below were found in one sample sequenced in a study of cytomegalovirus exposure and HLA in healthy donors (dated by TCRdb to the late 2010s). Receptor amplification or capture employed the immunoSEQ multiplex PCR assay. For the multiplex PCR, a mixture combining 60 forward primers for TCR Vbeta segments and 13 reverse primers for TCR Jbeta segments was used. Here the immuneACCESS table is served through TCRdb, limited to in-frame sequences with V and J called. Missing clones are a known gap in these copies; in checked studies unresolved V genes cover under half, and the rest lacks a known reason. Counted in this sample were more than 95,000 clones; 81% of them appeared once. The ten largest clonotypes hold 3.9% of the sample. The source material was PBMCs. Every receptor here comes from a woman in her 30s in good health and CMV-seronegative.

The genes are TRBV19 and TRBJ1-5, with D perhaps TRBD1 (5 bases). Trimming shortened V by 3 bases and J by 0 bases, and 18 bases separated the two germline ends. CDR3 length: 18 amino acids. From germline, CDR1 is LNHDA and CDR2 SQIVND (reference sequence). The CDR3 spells CASSIVGLGPYSNQPQHF. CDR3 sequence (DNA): TGTGCCAGTAGTATCGTGGGACTTGGACCGTATAGCAATCAGCCCCAGCATTTT.

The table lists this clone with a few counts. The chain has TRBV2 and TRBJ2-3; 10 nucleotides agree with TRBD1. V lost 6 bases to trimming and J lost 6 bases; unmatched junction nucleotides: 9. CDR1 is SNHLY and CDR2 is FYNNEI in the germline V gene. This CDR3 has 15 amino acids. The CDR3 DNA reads TGTGCCAGCAGCCCCCCGGACAGGGGGTCCGATACGCAGTATTTT. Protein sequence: CASSPPDRGSDTQYF.

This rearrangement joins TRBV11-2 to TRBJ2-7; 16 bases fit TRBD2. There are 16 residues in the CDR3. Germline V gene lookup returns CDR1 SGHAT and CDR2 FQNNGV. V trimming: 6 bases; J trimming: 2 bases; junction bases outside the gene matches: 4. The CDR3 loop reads CASRPGLAGGAYEQYF. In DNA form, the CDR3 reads TGTGCCAGCAGGCCGGGACTAGCGGGAGGGGCCTACGAGCAGTACTTC.

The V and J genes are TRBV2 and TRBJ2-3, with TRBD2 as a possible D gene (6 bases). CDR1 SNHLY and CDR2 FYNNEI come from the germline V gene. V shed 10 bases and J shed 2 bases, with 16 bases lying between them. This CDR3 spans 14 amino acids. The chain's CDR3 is CAIPSESLTDTQYF. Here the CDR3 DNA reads TGTGCCATTCCTAGCGAAAGTCTCACAGATACGCAGTATTTT.

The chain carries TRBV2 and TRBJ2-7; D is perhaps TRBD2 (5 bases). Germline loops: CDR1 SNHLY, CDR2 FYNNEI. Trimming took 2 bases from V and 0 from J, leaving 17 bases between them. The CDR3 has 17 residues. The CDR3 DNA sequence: TGTGCCAGCAGTGAACGCTGGGTAGCGACGAGCTCCTACGAGCAGTACTTC. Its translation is CASSERWVATSSYEQYF. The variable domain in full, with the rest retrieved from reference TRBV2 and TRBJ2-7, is EPEVTQTPSHQVTQMGQEVILRCVPISNHLYFYWYRQILGQKVEFLVSFYNNEISEKSEIFDDQFSVERPDGSNFTLKIRSTKLEDSAMYFCASSERWVATSSYEQYFGPGTRLTVT.

Here the CDR3 DNA reads TGCGCCAGCAGTGAGTTGACAGCGGGAGTAGAGACCCAGTACTTC. Translating gives CASSELTAGVETQYF. The genes are TRBV10-2 and TRBJ2-5; 8 nucleotides match TRBD2. The CDR3 consists of 15 residues. Germline V lookup: CDR1 WSHSY, CDR2 SAAADI. Trimming took 1 base from V and 4 from J; bases not matched to a gene: 5.

The CDR3 loop reads CASSEVSNEQFF. CDR3 coding DNA: TGTGCCAGCAGTGAAGTTAGCAATGAGCAGTTCTTC. J is TRBJ2-1 and V is TRBV2; D uncertain. V lost 1 base and J 6 bases, leaving 4 bases between the germline ends. The CDR3 is made up of 12 amino acids. Germline V lookup: CDR1 SNHLY, CDR2 FYNNEI. The whole variable domain, filled in from reference TRBV2 and TRBJ2-1, reads EPEVTQTPSHQVTQMGQEVILRCVPISNHLYFYWYRQILGQKVEFLVSFYNNEISEKSEIFDDQFSVERPDGSNFTLKIRSTKLEDSAMYFCASSEVSNEQFFGPGTRLTVL.

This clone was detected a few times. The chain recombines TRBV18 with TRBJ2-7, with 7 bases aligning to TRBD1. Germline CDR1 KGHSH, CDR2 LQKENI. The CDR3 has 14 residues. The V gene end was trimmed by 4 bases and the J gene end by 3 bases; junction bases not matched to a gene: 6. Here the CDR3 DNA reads TGTGCCAGCTCACTCCGGGACAGTAACTACGAGCAGTACTTC. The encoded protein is CASSLRDSNYEQYF.

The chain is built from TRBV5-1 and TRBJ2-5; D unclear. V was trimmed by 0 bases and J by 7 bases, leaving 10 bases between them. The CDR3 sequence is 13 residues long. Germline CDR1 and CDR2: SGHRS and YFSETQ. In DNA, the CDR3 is TGCGCCAGCAGCTTGGAAACGACGGGGACCCAGTACTTC. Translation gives CASSLETTGTQYF.

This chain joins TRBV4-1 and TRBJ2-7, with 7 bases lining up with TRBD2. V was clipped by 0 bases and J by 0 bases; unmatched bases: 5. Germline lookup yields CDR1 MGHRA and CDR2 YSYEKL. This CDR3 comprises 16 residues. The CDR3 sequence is CASSQDLAASSYEQYF. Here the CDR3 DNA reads TGCGCCAGCAGCCAAGACCTAGCGGCTAGCTCCTACGAGCAGTACTTC.

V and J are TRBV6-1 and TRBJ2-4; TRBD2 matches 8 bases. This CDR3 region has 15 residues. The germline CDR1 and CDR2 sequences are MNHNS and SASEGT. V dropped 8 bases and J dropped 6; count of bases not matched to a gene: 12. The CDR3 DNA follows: TGTGCCAGCGGTTTTGTGCGGGAGGAACGAAACATTCAGTACTTC. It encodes CASGFVREERNIQYF.

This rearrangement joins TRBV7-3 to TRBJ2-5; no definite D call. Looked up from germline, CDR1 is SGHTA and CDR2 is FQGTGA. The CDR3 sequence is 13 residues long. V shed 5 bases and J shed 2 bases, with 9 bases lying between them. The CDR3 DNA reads TGTGCCAGCAGCGCGTACCTGCAAGAGACCCAGTACTTC. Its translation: CASSAYLQETQYF.

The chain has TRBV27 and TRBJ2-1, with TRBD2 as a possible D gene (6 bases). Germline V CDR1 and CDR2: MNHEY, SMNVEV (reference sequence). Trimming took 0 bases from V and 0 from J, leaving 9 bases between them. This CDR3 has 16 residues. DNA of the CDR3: TGTGCCAGCAGTTTATCGGGCGGGATCTCCTACAATGAGCAGTTCTTC. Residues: CASSLSGGISYNEQFF.

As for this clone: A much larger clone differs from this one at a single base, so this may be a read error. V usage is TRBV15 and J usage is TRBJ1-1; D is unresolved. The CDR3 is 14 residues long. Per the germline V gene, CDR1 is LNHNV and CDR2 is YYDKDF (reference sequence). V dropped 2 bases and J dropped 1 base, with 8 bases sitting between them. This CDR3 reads CATSRNPENTEAFF. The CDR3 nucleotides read TGTGCCACCAGCAGAAACCCAGAGAACACTGAAGCTTTCTTT. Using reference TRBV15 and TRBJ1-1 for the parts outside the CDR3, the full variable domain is DAMVIQNPRYQVTQFGKPVTLSCSQTLNHNVMYWYQQKSSQAPKLLFHYYDKDFNNEADTPDNFQSRRPNTSFCFLDIRSPGLGDTAMYLCATSRNPENTEAFFGQGTRLTVV.

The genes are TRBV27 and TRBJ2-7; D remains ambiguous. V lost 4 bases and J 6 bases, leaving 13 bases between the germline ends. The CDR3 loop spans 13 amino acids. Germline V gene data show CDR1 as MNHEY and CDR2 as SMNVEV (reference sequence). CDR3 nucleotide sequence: TGTGCCAGCAGTTGGGCAGGAACACGCGAGCAGTACTTC. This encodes CASSWAGTREQYF.

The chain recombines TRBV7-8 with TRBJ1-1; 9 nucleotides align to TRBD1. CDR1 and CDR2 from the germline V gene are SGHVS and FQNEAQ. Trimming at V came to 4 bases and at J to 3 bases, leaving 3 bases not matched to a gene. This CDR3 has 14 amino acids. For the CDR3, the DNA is TGTGCCAGCAGCTCGGGACAGGGTCACACTGAAGCTTTCTTT. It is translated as CASSSGQGHTEAFF.

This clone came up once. CDR3 amino acids: CASSLSDRTGEQYF. The CDR3 DNA follows: TGTGCCAGCAGTTTGTCGGACAGGACGGGCGAGCAGTACTTC. This chain uses TRBV28 with TRBJ2-7, with 7 nucleotides matching TRBD1. This CDR3 region has 14 residues. Germline V gene lookup returns CDR1 MDHEN and CDR2 SYDVKM. J gave up 6 bases and V 3 bases, and 8 bases lay outside the gene matches.

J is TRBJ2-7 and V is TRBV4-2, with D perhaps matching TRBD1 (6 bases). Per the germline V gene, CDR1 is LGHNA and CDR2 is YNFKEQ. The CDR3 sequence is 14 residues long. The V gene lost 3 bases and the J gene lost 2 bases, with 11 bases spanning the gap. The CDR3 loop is CASSHPDRTYEQYF. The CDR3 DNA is TGTGCCAGCAGCCACCCCGACAGGACCTACGAGCAGTACTTC.

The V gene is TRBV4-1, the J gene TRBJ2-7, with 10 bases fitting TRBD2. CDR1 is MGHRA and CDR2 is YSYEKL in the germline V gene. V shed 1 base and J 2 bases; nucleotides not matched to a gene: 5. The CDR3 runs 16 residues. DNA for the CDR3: TGCGCCAGCAGCCAAGGCCCCGGACTAGCGGCCTACGAGCAGTACTTC. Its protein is CASSQGPGLAAYEQYF.

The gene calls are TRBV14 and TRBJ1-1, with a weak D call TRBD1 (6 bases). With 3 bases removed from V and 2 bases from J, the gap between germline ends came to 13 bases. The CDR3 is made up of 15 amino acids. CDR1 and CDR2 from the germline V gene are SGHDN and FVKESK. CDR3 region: CASSQRTGLNTEAFF. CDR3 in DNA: TGTGCCAGCAGCCAGAGAACAGGGTTAAACACTGAAGCTTTCTTT.

CDR3 amino acids: CASSLAEGARGYTF. The CDR3 DNA reads TGTGCCAGCAGCTTAGCGGAAGGGGCACGTGGCTACACCTTC. The chain employs TRBV7-9 and TRBJ1-2, with D possibly matching TRBD1 (5 bases). Germline CDR1 and CDR2: SEHNR and FQNEAQ (reference sequence). The CDR3 totals 14 residues. V was trimmed by 0 bases and J by 7 bases, leaving 12 bases between them.

The CDR3 DNA follows: TGTGCCAGCAGCTTAGGCGGACAGATACAAGAGACCCAGTACTTC. Its translation: CASSLGGQIQETQYF. J is TRBJ2-5 and V is TRBV11-3, with a possible D match to TRBD1 (6 bases). The CDR3 consists of 15 residues. Germline V gene lookup returns CDR1 SGHNT and CDR2 YENEEA. The V end was cut by 1 base, the J end by 2 bases, with 11 bases between.

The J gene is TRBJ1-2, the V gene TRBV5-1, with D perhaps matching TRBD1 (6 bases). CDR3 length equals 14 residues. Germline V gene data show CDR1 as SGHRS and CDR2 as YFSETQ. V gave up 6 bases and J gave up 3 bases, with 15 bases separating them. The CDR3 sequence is CASKDAQGYYGYTF. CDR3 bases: TGCGCCAGCAAGGACGCTCAGGGGTACTATGGCTACACCTTC.

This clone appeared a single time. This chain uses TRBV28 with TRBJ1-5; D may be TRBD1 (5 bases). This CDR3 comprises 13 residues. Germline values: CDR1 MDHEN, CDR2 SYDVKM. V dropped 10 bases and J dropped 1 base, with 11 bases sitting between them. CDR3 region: CATIPGSNQPQHF. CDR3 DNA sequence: TGTGCCACCATACCAGGGAGCAATCAGCCCCAGCATTTT.

The CDR3 sequence: CASSLALAGGVRHTGELFF. As DNA, the CDR3 is TGTGCCAGCAGCTTAGCTCTAGCGGGAGGCGTTAGGCACACCGGGGAGCTGTTTTTT. The chain recombines TRBV7-9 with TRBJ2-2; 11 positions match TRBD2. Trimming removed 0 bases from V and 3 bases from J; junction bases left unmatched: 9. The germline V gene encodes CDR1 SEHNR and CDR2 FQNEAQ (reference sequence). This CDR3 contains 19 residues.

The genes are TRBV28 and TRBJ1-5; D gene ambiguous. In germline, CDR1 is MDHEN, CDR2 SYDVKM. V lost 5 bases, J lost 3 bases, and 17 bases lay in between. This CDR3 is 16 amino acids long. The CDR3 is CASSPRSLAFNQPQHF. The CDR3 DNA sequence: TGTGCCAGCAGTCCACGAAGTTTGGCCTTCAATCAGCCCCAGCATTTT.

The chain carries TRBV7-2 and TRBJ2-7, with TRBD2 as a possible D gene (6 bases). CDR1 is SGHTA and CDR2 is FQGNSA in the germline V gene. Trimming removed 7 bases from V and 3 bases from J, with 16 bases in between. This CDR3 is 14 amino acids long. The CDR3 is CASTPSGSLYEQYF. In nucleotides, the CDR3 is TGTGCCAGCACCCCGAGCGGGTCCCTCTACGAGCAGTACTTC.